This is a list of T cell receptor beta chains from one sample in a study of T cell repertoires in cytomegalovirus infection. TCRdb used MiXCR to reprocess the reads, holding one entry per CDR3 protein. The repertoire holds approximately 490,000 distinct CDR3 sequences, with approximately 10% as singletons. The specimen sequenced was PBMCs. These TCRs come from a human donor in good health (CMV status not recorded). Some clones in this sample may be carry-over from other donors' samples. Both conserved end residues are part of each CDR3. The D gene is left open where the match is weak. Rows give clone size only sometimes, using once, few, many, or a class for an expanded clone.

D	size	J	V	DNA	CDR3
TRBD1	.	TRBJ1-1	TRBV29-1	TGCAGCGTTGTGGAGGGGGCAGGGCTAACCTCCACTGAAGCTTTCTTT	CSVVEGAGLTSTEAFF
TRBD1	many	TRBJ1-2	TRBV7-9	TGTGCCATCCCAGGGGGCACTGGCTACACCTTC	CAIPGGTGYTF
.	.	TRBJ2-1	TRBV13	TGTGCCAGCAGCCCGCGCCCCTCCTACAATGAGCAGTTCTTC	CASSPRPSYNEQFF
TRBD1	many	TRBJ2-7	TRBV28	TGTGCCAGCAGGGGGGACAGGACCCACTACGAGCAGTACTTC	CASRGDRTHYEQYF
.	many	TRBJ2-3	TRBV5-6	TGTGCCAGCAGCTTGGTGGCTAGCGGCACAGATACGCAGTATTTT	CASSLVASGTDTQYF
.	.	TRBJ1-6	TRBV27	TGTGCCACCCGAGCGGGCAGGGGAAATTCACCCCTCCACTTT	CATRAGRGNSPLHF
TRBD2	.	TRBJ2-3	TRBV20-1	TGCAGTGCGAGACTAGCGGGTAACACAGATACGCAGTATTTT	CSARLAGNTDTQYF
TRBD2	many	TRBJ2-5	TRBV6-6	TGTGCCACCCGACTAGCGGCCCACCAAGAGACCCAGTACTTC	CATRLAAHQETQYF
TRBD1	.	TRBJ1-1	TRBV7-9	TGTGCCAGCAGCCCCCTGGACAGGTACACTGAAGCTTTCTTT	CASSPLDRYTEAFF
TRBD2	.	TRBJ2-3	TRBV5-8	TGTGCCAGCAGTGAGACTAGCGGGGTCCCGGATACGCAGTATTTT	CASSETSGVPDTQYF
.	many	TRBJ1-5	TRBV12-3/TRBV12-4	TGTGCCTCACGAGGGGGTAGGTACAATCAGCCCCAGCATTTT	CASRGGRYNQPQHF
.	many	TRBJ1-1	TRBV7-9	TGTGCCAGCAGTTTTGGACGCGGGGGGACTGAAGCTTTCTTT	CASSFGRGGTEAFF
TRBD1	many	TRBJ1-5	TRBV19	TGTGCCAGTATTGGGGACAGGCGGAGCAATCAGCCCCAGCATTTT	CASIGDRRSNQPQHF
.	few	TRBJ2-7	TRBV20-1	TGCAGTGCCCCAAGGGTGGGGGAGCAGTACTTC	CSAPRVGEQYF
TRBD2	.	TRBJ2-7	TRBV7-4	TGTGCCAGCAGCTCGCGGGAGGGCTACCACGAGCAGTACTTC	CASSSREGYHEQYF
TRBD1	few	TRBJ2-7	TRBV19	TGTGCCAGTAGACCTGCTAGAACCGGGACAGGGAACTACGAGCAGTACTTC	CASRPARTGTGNYEQYF
.	many	TRBJ1-1	TRBV6-1	TGTGCCAGCAGTGAAGGGTGGGGTAGTGGTGAAGCTTTCTTT	CASSEGWGSGEAFF
.	.	TRBJ1-2	TRBV5-1	TGCGCCAGCAGTCCCGGGACCTCCACCCCCGTCTATGGCTACACCTTC	CASSPGTSTPVYGYTF
TRBD1	few	TRBJ1-6	TRBV12-3/TRBV12-4	TGTGCCAGCACCTTGACAGGGGCTCTCTATAATTCACCCCTCCACTTT	CASTLTGALYNSPLHF
.	.	TRBJ2-7	TRBV6-5	TGTGCCAGCAGTTACTCGAAGGGGACAACCCCCTACGAGCAGTACTTC	CASSYSKGTTPYEQYF
TRBD1	many	TRBJ1-3	TRBV27	TGTGCCAGCAGGACCGCCGGGACAGGGTTGGGAAACACCATATATTTT	CASRTAGTGLGNTIYF
.	few	TRBJ2-7	TRBV11-2	TGTGCCAGCAGCTCCTGGGACCAGAATAACTACGAGCAGTACTTC	CASSSWDQNNYEQYF
.	few	TRBJ2-3	TRBV18	TGTGCCAGCTCACCCAGACACACAGATACGCAGTATTTT	CASSPRHTDTQYF
.	.	TRBJ1-2	TRBV15	TGTGCCACCAGCAGTCGACGCGGGGGGGATGGCTACACCTTC	CATSSRRGGDGYTF
TRBD1	.	TRBJ2-2	TRBV7-3	TGTGCCAGCAGCCTACAGGGGGTCGGGACCGGGGAGCTGTTTTTT	CASSLQGVGTGELFF
TRBD1	many	TRBJ1-1	TRBV6-5	TGTGCCAGCAGCAACAGGGGATACACTGAAGCTTTCTTT	CASSNRGYTEAFF
TRBD2	.	TRBJ2-3	TRBV12-3/TRBV12-4	TGTGCCAGCACCCCGACTAGCGGGGGGGCAGATACGCAGTATTTT	CASTPTSGGADTQYF
.	few	TRBJ2-5	TRBV29-1	TGCAGCGCCGGACTAAATAGAAAGGAGACCCAGTACTTC	CSAGLNRKETQYF
TRBD2	.	TRBJ2-5	TRBV3-1	TGTGCCAGCAGACAAACATCAACTAGCGGGGGCGAGACCCAGTACTTC	CASRQTSTSGGETQYF
TRBD1	.	TRBJ1-1	TRBV18	TGTGCCAGCTCATTCCAGACAGGGGAGGCTGAAGCTTTCTTT	CASSFQTGEAEAFF
.	.	TRBJ2-5	TRBV12-3/TRBV12-4	TGTGCCAGCAGTCCTGGACAGCTGCGGGGAGAGACCCAGTACTTC	CASSPGQLRGETQYF
.	many	TRBJ2-3	TRBV7-2	TGTGCCAGCAGCCCTCAGGGGCCAGATACGCAGTATTTT	CASSPQGPDTQYF
.	.	TRBJ1-2	TRBV29-1	TGCAGCGTTGAAGCTTGGGGAGACTATGGCTACACCTTC	CSVEAWGDYGYTF
.	few	TRBJ2-7	TRBV29-1	TGCAGCGTTGGTTCCGTCCGAGCCTCCTACGAGCAGTACTTC	CSVGSVRASYEQYF
TRBD2	many	TRBJ2-7	TRBV12-3/TRBV12-4	TGTGCCAGCAGCCACGCCGGGAGGTACGAGCAGTACTTC	CASSHAGRYEQYF